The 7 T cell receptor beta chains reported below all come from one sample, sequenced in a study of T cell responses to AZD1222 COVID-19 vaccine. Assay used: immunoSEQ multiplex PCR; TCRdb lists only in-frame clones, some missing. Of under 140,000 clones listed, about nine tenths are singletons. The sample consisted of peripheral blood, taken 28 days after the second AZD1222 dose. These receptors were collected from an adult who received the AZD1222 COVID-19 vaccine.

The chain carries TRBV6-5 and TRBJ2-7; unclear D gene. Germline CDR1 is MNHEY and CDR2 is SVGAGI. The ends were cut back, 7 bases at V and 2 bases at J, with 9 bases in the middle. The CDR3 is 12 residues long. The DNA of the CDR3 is TGTGCCAGCACCCCCTTAACCTACGAGCAGTACTTC. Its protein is CASTPLTYEQYF.

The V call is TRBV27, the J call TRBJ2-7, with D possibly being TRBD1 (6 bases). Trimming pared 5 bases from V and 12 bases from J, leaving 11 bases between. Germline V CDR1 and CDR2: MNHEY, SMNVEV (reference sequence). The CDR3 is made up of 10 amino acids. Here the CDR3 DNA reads TGTGCCAGCAGTAGGGGGTATCTGTACTTC. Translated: CASSRGYLYF.

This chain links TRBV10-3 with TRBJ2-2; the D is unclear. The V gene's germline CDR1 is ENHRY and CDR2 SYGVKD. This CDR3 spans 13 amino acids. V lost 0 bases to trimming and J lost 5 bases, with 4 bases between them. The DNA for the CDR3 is TGTGCCATCAGTGAGTCGGGGACCGGGGAGCTGTTTTTT. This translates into CAISESGTGELFF.

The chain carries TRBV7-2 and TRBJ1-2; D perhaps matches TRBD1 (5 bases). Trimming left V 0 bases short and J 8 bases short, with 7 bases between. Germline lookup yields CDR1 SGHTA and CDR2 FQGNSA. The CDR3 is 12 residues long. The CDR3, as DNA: TGTGCCAGCAGCTTAGCAGGGGAGGGCTACACCTTC. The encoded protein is CASSLAGEGYTF. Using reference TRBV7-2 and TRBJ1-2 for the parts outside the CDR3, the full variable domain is GAGVSQSPSNKVTEKGKDVELRCDPISGHTALYWYRQSLGQGLEFLIYFQGNSAPDKSGLPSDRFSAERTGGSVSTLTIQRTQQEDSAVYLCASSLAGEGYTFGSGTRLTVV.

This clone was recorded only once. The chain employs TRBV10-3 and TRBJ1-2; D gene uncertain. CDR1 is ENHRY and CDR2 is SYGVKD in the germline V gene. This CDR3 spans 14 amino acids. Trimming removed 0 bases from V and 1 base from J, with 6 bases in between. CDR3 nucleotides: TGTGCCATCAGTGAGTCCGGTGATAACTATGGCTACACCTTC. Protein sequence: CAISESGDNYGYTF.

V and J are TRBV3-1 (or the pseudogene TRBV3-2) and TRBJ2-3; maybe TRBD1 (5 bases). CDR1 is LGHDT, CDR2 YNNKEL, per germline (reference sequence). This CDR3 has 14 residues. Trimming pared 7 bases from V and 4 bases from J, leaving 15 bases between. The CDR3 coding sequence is TGTGCCAGCACCCCCACAGACAGAGCAGATACGCAGTATTTT. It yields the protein CASTPTDRADTQYF.

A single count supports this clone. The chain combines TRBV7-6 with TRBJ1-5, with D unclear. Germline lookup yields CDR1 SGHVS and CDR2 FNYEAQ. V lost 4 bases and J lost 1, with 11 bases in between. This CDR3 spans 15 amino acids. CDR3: CASSSIGGSNQPQHF. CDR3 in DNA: TGTGCCAGCAGCTCAATAGGAGGGAGCAATCAGCCCCAGCATTTT.